One TCR beta chain is described in this entry. In the original workflow: Estimates of nucleated cell counts were drawn from the amplification of reference gene primers. Libraries were prepared by immunoSEQ multiplex PCR; TCRdb keeps only in-frame clonotypes and omits some of them. That table is the source of V, J and clone size, and D and trimming were worked out from the DNA. Of 250,000 to 300,000 clones in the sample, 86% were seen once. The entry originates in a study of blood T cell repertoires in COVID-19. About the study: The United States, Italy and Spain supplied acute and convalescent COVID-19 samples. Nucleic acid was either cDNA or gDNA, and it came from T cells, B-cell-depleted T cells, or PBMCs.

CDR1 and CDR2 (germline): MNHEY, SVGAGI. This CDR3 spans 13 amino acids. V was cut by 2 bases and J by 7 bases, with 9 bases left in between. The sequenced sample consisted of peripheral blood. The receptor's source is a man between 18 and 29 years old with active or convalescent COVID-19. This sequence joins TRBV6-5 and TRBJ1-5; a possible D gene is TRBD1 (5 bases). CDR3 protein: CASSYKGAQPQHF. The CDR3 region has the DNA TGTGCCAGCAGTTACAAAGGGGCCCAGCCCCAGCATTTT.